What follows is one T cell receptor beta chain and its context. This sample is drawn from a study of blood T cell repertoires in COVID-19. The table came from immunoSEQ multiplex PCR; TCRdb's copy has only in-frame clones and leaves some out. The sample carries under 450,000 clones, roughly 90% recorded once. The study recruited exposed participants who had met a COVID-19 case within 2 weeks before entry. The CDR3 has 14 amino acids. Germline V lookup: CDR1 KGHDR, CDR2 SFDVKD. The V and J ends lost 6 bases and 6 bases respectively, with 14 bases between them. The receptor's source is a woman in her thirties or forties who had been exposed to COVID-19. V gene TRBV24-1 combines with J gene TRBJ2-1, with D maybe TRBD2 (7 bases). Specimen: PBMCs or T cells enriched from blood (not recorded which). This CDR3 reads CATSWGGLGNEQFF. For the CDR3, the DNA is TGTGCCACCAGTTGGGGGGGGCTGGGCAATGAGCAGTTCTTC.